The rows below give T cell receptor beta chains drawn from one sample of a study of T cell responses to AZD1222 COVID-19 vaccine. Assay: immunoSEQ multiplex PCR; the TCRdb copy retains only in-frame clones and omits some. The sample contains 150,000 to 200,000 clones, 75% to 90% of which appear only once. This sample comprised peripheral blood, obtained on day 0 of AZD1222 vaccination. These receptors originate from an adult in good health. Each CDR3 is given with its conserved first and last residue. D genes are given only for firm matches. Rows may omit the clone size; those that give it use once, few, many or a size class.

d_gene | abundance | j_gene | v_gene | CDR3aa | CDR3nt
- | - | TRBJ1-1 | TRBV28 | CASSSLRAGNTEAFF | TGTGCCAGCAGTTCCCTTAGAGCAGGGAACACTGAAGCTTTCTTT
TRBD1 | - | TRBJ2-1 | TRBV5-4 | CASSSTGTGSYNEQFF | TGTGCCAGCAGCTCGACCGGGACAGGGTCCTACAATGAGCAGTTCTTC
TRBD2 | - | TRBJ2-5 | TRBV3-1/TRBV3-2 | CASSLGSGRLGQETQYF | TGTGCCAGCAGCCTGGGGAGCGGGAGGCTCGGACAAGAGACCCAGTACTTC
- | once | TRBJ2-7 | TRBV5-1 | CASSLGPGTSAYEQYF | TGCGCCAGCAGCTTGGGTCCCGGGACATCGGCCTACGAGCAGTACTTC
- | - | TRBJ1-6 | TRBV30 | CAWSKGLLTLDNSPLHF | TGTGCCTGGAGTAAGGGACTCCTAACCCTTGATAATTCACCCCTCCACTTT
TRBD2 | - | TRBJ2-3 | TRBV7-9 | CASGRAGGGTDTQYF | TGTGCCAGCGGCCGGGCGGGAGGGGGAACAGATACGCAGTATTTT
- | - | TRBJ2-3 | TRBV30 | CAWSPRSQDTQYF | TGTGCCTGGAGTCCCCGGTCCCAAGATACGCAGTATTTT
- | - | TRBJ2-7 | TRBV28 | CASSLYYEQYF | TGTGCCAGCAGTTTATACTACGAGCAGTACTTC
- | - | TRBJ2-7 | TRBV5-6 | CASSSWVLRNSYEQYF | TGTGCCAGCAGCTCGTGGGTCCTTCGGAACTCCTACGAGCAGTACTTC
TRBD2 | - | TRBJ2-4 | TRBV7-2 | CASSSRLAGGSAKNIQYF | TGTGCCAGCAGCTCCCGACTAGCGGGAGGATCCGCCAAAAACATTCAGTACTTC
- | - | TRBJ1-1 | TRBV29-1 | CSVRQARGNTEAFF | TGCAGCGTTCGGCAGGCGAGGGGGAACACTGAAGCTTTCTTT
TRBD1 | - | TRBJ1-4 | TRBV7-2 | CASSFQGATNEKLFF | TGTGCCAGCAGCTTCCAGGGGGCAACTAATGAAAAACTGTTTTTT
- | - | TRBJ1-1 | TRBV6-5 | CASRPYIGMNTEAFF | TGTGCCAGCAGACCCTATATAGGAATGAACACTGAAGCTTTCTTT
- | - | TRBJ2-1 | TRBV5-5 | CASSDLLIAVSSYNEQFF | TGTGCCAGCAGCGATCTATTAATAGCGGTAAGCTCCTACAATGAGCAGTTCTTC
- | - | TRBJ2-1 | TRBV11-2 | CASRPPGNKYNEQFF | TGTGCCAGCAGACCCCCCGGGAACAAATACAATGAGCAGTTCTTC
TRBD1 | - | TRBJ2-7 | TRBV18 | CASSSTQGYEQYF | TGTGCCAGCTCATCTACACAGGGGTACGAGCAGTACTTC
- | - | TRBJ1-4 | TRBV7-8 | CASSGLRGGEKLFF | TGTGCCAGCAGCGGCCTTAGGGGAGGGGAAAAACTGTTTTTT
- | - | TRBJ2-1 | TRBV11-2 | CASSFGPAEYNEQFF | TGTGCCAGCAGCTTTGGGCCAGCGGAATACAATGAGCAGTTCTTC
- | - | TRBJ1-3 | TRBV5-1 | CASSAGGSRNTIYF | TGCGCCAGCAGTGCTGGGGGCAGCCGAAACACCATATATTTT
- | - | TRBJ1-1 | TRBV19 | CASSIGGVSLMNTEAFF | TGTGCCAGTAGTATAGGGGGGGTCAGCCTTATGAACACTGAAGCTTTCTTT
TRBD2 | - | TRBJ2-1 | TRBV19 | CASSSLAGRVEQFF | TGTGCCAGTTCATCCCTAGCGGGACGTGTAGAGCAGTTCTTC
- | few | TRBJ1-3 | TRBV7-9 | CASSFRAGNLGNTIYF | TGTGCCAGCAGCTTTCGTGCAGGGAACCTTGGAAACACCATATATTTT
- | - | TRBJ1-1 | TRBV28 | CASSFWVTEAFF | TGTGCCAGCAGTTTTTGGGTAACTGAAGCTTTCTTT
- | once | TRBJ1-3 | TRBV29-1 | CSVDGGRDGPGNTIYF | TGCAGCGTTGATGGGGGCAGGGACGGACCTGGAAACACCATATATTTT
TRBD1 | - | TRBJ1-4 | TRBV5-1 | CASSIMTGLREKLFF | TGCGCCAGCAGCATAATGACAGGGTTGCGTGAAAAACTGTTTTTT
- | - | TRBJ1-5 | TRBV12-3/TRBV12-4 | CASSLHGQRSQHF | TGTGCCAGCAGTTTACACGGACAGCGATCCCAGCATTTT
- | few | TRBJ1-2 | TRBV5-1 | CASSPGDARSGYTF | TGCGCCAGCAGCCCGGGGGACGCCCGGTCGGGCTACACCTTC
TRBD2 | - | TRBJ2-1 | TRBV30 | CAWSPGLAGEGQFF | TGTGCCTGGAGTCCGGGACTAGCGGGAGAGGGGCAGTTCTTC
- | few | TRBJ1-2 | TRBV28 | CASSRRGGSCVYTF | TGTGCCAGCAGTCGGAGGGGGGGAAGTTGTGTCTACACCTTC
TRBD1 | - | TRBJ1-1 | TRBV9 | CASSEGTGGVSVSEAFF | TGTGCCAGCAGCGAAGGGACAGGGGGCGTTTCTGTGTCTGAAGCTTTCTTT
- | - | TRBJ2-5 | TRBV2 | CASSPDGWETQYF | TGTGCCAGCAGCCCGGACGGTTGGGAGACCCAGTACTTC
TRBD2 | - | TRBJ2-1 | TRBV19 | CASSIEPAGGQNEQFF | TGTGCCAGTAGTATTGAGCCAGCGGGAGGGCAGAATGAGCAGTTCTTC
- | - | TRBJ2-7 | TRBV5-6 | CASSLAGEKEQYF | TGTGCCAGCAGCTTGGCAGGGGAGAAGGAGCAGTACTTC
- | few | TRBJ1-1 | TRBV19 | CASSTAQPLTRNTEAFF | TGTGCCAGTAGTACCGCACAGCCATTAACGAGGAACACTGAAGCTTTCTTT
- | - | TRBJ2-2 | TRBV19 | CASSIVTGELFF | TGTGCCAGTAGTATAGTAACCGGGGAGCTGTTTTTT
- | - | TRBJ1-2 | TRBV1 | CTSSRTGIPNYGYTF | TGCACCAGCAGCCGGACAGGGATACCTAACTATGGCTACACCTTC
- | - | TRBJ2-7 | TRBV11-2 | CASGRDGGSYEQYF | TGTGCCAGCGGCCGGGACGGAGGTTCCTACGAGCAGTACTTC
TRBD1 | - | TRBJ1-5 | TRBV2 | CASSAEQGASNQPQHF | TGTGCCAGCAGTGCAGAACAGGGGGCGAGCAATCAGCCCCAGCATTTT
TRBD2 | - | TRBJ2-1 | TRBV6-1 | CASSEVIAGGPIVEQFF | TGTGCCAGCAGTGAAGTGATAGCGGGAGGGCCGATTGTTGAGCAGTTCTTC
TRBD1 | few | TRBJ2-1 | TRBV5-5 | CASSLRDRGNEQFF | TGTGCCAGCAGCTTGAGAGACAGGGGCAATGAGCAGTTCTTC
TRBD2 | - | TRBJ2-7 | TRBV7-2 | CASSSKTSGSYEQYF | TGTGCCAGCAGCTCTAAGACTAGCGGGAGCTACGAGCAGTACTTC
- | - | TRBJ1-1 | TRBV5-1 | CASSLGTEFEAFF | TGCGCCAGCAGCTTGGGGACAGAATTTGAAGCTTTCTTT
TRBD1 | once | TRBJ2-1 | TRBV5-1 | CASSLDRGYNEQFF | TGCGCCAGCAGCTTGGACAGGGGCTACAATGAGCAGTTCTTC
TRBD1 | many | TRBJ1-6 | TRBV7-6 | CASSSPGTGSNSPLHF | TGTGCCAGCAGCTCCCCCGGGACAGGGTCAAATTCACCCCTCCACTTT
- | - | TRBJ1-5 | TRBV6-5 | CASSVNQPQHF | TGTGCCAGCAGCGTGAATCAGCCCCAGCATTTT
- | - | TRBJ1-4 | TRBV2 | CASRHRGERTEKLFF | TGTGCCAGCCGACATCGGGGAGAAAGAACCGAAAAACTGTTTTTT
TRBD2 | - | TRBJ2-2 | TRBV5-4 | CASSLAPSGPGRNTGELFF | TGTGCCAGCAGCTTGGCCCCTAGCGGGCCCGGGCGGAACACCGGGGAGCTGTTTTTT
TRBD1 | - | TRBJ1-1 | TRBV19 | CASTGGGFNTEAFF | TGTGCCAGCACAGGGGGCGGTTTTAACACTGAAGCTTTCTTT
TRBD1 | - | TRBJ2-5 | TRBV5-6 | CASKDRGRGETQYF | TGTGCCAGCAAAGACAGGGGGCGAGGCGAGACCCAGTACTTC
- | - | TRBJ1-6 | TRBV19 | CASSQQGRLPLHF | TGTGCCAGTAGTCAGCAGGGGAGGTTGCCCCTCCACTTT
TRBD1 | - | TRBJ1-6 | TRBV10-3 | CAIRPGQSNSPLHF | TGTGCCATCAGGCCGGGACAGAGTAATTCACCCCTCCACTTT
TRBD2 | - | TRBJ2-1 | TRBV10-1 | CASSGTSGEYNEQFF | TGCGCCAGCAGTGGGACTAGCGGAGAATACAATGAGCAGTTCTTC